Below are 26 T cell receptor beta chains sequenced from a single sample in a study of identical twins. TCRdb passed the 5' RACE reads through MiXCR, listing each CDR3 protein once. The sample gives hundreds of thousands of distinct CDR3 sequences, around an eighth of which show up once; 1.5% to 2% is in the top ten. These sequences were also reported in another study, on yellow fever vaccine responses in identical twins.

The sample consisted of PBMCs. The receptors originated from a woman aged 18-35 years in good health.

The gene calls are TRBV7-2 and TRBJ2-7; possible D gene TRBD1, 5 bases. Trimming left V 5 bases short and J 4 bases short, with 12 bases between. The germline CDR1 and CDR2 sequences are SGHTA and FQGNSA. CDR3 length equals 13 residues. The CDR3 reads CASSQETVYEQYV. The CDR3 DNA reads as TGTGCCAGCAGCCAGGAGACAGTGTACGAGCAGTACGTC.

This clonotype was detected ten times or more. The CDR3 DNA is TGTGCCAGCTCACGTGGGACAGGTCAAGAGACCCAGTACTTC. It encodes CASSRGTGQETQYF. This chain links TRBV18 with TRBJ2-5; 8 bases align to TRBD1. The CDR3 is 14 residues long. Unmatched junction bases numbered 3, after V lost 4 bases and J lost 2 bases. Germline CDR1 and CDR2: KGHSH and LQKENI.

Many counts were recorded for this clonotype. CDR3 nucleotides: TGTGCCAGCAGTTACTTGGGCAAGGGCAGATCCCGGAACACTGAAGCTTTCTTT. Translation gives CASSYLGKGRSRNTEAFF. The rearrangement joins TRBV6-5 to TRBJ1-1; the D is unclear. Trimming stripped 1 base from V and 1 base from J, with 19 bases between. This CDR3 has 18 amino acids. Looked up from germline, CDR1 is MNHEY and CDR2 is SVGAGI.

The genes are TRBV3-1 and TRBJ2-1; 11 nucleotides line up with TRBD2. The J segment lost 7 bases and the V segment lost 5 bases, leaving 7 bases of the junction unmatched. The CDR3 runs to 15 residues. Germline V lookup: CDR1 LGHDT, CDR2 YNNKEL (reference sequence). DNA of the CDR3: TGTGCCAGCAGCAAGACCGGGACTAGCGGTAATGAGCAGTTCTTC. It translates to CASSKTGTSGNEQFF.

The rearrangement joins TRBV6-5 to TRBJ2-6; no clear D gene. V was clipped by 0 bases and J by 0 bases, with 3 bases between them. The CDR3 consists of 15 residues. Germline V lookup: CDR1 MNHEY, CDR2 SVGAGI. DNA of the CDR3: TGTGCCAGCAGTTACTCATCCTCTGGGGCCAACGTCCTGACTTTC. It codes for CASSYSSSGANVLTF.

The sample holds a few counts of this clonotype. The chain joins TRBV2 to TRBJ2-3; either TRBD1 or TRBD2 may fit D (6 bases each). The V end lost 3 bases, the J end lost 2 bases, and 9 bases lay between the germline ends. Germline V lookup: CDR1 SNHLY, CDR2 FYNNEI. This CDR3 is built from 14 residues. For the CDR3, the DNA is TGTGCCAGCAGTGAGGGGGGCCACACAGATACGCAGTATTTT. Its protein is CASSEGGHTDTQYF.

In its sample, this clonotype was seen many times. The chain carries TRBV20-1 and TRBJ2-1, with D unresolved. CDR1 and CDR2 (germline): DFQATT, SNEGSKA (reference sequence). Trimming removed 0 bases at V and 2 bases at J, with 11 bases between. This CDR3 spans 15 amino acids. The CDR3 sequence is CSARDRSVPYNEQFF. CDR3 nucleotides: TGCAGTGCTAGAGATCGGAGCGTGCCCTACAATGAGCAGTTCTTC.

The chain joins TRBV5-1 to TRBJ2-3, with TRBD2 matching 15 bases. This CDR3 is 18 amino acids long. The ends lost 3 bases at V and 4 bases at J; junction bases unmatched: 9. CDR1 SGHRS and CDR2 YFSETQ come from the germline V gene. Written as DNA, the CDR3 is TGCGCCAGCAGCTACCAAGGACTAGCGGGGGGGCTTGCAGATACGCAGTATTTT. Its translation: CASSYQGLAGGLADTQYF.

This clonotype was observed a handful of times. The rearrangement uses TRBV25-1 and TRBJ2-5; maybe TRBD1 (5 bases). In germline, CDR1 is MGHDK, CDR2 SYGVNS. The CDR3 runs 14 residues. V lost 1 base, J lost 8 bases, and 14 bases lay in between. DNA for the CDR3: TGTGCCAGCAGTGAATCGGCAGGGCGTGATACCCAGTACTTC. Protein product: CASSESAGRDTQYF.

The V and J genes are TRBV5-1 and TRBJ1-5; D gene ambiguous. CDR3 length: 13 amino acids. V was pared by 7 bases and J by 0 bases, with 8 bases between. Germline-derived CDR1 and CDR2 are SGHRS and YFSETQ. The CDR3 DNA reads TGCGCCAGCCGTGTTAATAGCAATCAGCCCCAGCATTTT. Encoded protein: CASRVNSNQPQHF.

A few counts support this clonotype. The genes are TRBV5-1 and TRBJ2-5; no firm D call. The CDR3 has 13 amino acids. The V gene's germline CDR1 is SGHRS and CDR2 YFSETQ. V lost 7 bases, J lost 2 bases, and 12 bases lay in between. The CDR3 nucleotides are TGCGCCAGCGGGCCCCTCACGCAAGAGACCCAGTACTTC. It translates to CASGPLTQETQYF.

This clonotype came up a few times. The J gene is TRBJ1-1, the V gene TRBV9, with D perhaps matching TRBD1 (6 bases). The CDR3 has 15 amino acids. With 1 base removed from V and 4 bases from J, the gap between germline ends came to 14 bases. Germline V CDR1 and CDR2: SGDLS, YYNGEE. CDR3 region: CASSVTGGAGTEAFF. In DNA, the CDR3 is TGTGCCAGCAGCGTAACCGGGGGCGCGGGCACTGAAGCTTTCTTT.

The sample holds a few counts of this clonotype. The CDR3 reads CSVLGRTGELFF. In DNA form, the CDR3 reads TGCAGCGTCCTGGGACGCACCGGGGAGCTGTTTTTT. This sequence joins TRBV29-1 and TRBJ2-2; possibly TRBD1 or TRBD2 for D (5 bases each). From germline, CDR1 is SQVTM and CDR2 ANQGSEA. The CDR3 consists of 12 residues. V shed 6 bases and J shed 4 bases, with 9 bases lying between them.

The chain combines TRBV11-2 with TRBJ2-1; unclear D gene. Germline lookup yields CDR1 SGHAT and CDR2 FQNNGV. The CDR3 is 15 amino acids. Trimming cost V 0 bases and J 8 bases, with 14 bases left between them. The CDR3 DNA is TGTGCCAGCAGCTTAGAAATGCCGGGCCACCATGAGCAGTTCTTC. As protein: CASSLEMPGHHEQFF.

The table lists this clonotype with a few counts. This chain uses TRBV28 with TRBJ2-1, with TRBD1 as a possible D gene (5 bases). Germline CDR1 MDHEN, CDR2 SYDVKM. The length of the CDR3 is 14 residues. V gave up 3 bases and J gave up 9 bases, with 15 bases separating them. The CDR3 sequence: CASSLTVPRSEQFF. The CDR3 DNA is TGTGCCAGCAGTTTGACAGTCCCCCGCAGTGAGCAGTTCTTC.

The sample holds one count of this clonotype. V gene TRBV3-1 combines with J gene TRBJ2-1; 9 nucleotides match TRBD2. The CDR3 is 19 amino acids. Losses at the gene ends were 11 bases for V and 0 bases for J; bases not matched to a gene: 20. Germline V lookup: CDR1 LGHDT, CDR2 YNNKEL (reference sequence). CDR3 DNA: TGTGCCTTCTGTGGTCGGGGTGGCGGGAGGGTTAGCTCCTACAATGAGCAGTTCTTC. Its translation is CAFCGRGGGRVSSYNEQFF.

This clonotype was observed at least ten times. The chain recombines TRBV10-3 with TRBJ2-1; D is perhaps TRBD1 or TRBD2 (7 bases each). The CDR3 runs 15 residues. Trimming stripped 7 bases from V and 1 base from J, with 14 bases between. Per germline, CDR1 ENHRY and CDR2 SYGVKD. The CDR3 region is CAINPGGGSYNEQFF. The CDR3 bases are TGTGCCATCAACCCAGGGGGGGGTTCCTACAATGAGCAGTTCTTC.

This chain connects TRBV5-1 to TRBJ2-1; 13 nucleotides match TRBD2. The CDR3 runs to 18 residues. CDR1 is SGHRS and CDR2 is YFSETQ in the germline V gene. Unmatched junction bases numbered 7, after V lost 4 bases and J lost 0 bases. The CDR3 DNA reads TGCGCCAGCAGCACCGGACTAGCGGGAGTGAGCTCCTACAATGAGCAGTTCTTC. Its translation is CASSTGLAGVSSYNEQFF.

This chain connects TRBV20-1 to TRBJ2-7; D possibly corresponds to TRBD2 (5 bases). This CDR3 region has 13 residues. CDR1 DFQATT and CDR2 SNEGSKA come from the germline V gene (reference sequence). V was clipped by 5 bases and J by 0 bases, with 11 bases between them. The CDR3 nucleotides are TGCAGTGCTCCCGGGGTCAACTCCTACGAGCAGTACGTC. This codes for CSAPGVNSYEQYV.

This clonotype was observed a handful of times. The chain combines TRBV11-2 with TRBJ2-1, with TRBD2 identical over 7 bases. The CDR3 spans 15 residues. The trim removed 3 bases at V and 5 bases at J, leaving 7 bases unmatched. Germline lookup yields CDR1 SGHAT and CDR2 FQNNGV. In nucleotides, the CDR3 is TGTGCCAGCAGCTTGGGAAGCGGGGTCCACAATGAGCAGTTCTTC. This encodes CASSLGSGVHNEQFF. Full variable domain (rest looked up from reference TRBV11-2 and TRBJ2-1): EAGVAQSPRYKIIEKRQSVAFWCNPISGHATLYWYQQILGQGPKLLIQFQNNGVVDDSQLPKDRFSAERLKGVDSTLKIQPAKLEDSAVYLCASSLGSGVHNEQFFGPGTRLTVL.

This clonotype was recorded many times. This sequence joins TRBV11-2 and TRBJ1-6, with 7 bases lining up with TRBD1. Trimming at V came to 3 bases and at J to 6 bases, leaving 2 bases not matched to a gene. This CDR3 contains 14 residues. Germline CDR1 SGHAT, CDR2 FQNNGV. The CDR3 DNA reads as TGTGCCAGCAGCTTGGGGACAGCTAATTCACCCCTCCACTTT. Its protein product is CASSLGTANSPLHF.

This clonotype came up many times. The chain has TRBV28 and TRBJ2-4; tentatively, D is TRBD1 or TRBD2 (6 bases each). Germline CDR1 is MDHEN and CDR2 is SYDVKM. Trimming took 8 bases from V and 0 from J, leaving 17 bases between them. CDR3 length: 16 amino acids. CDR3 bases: TGTGCCAGCTCACAAAGGGGGGACGTAGCCAAAAACATTCAGTACTTC. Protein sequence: CASSQRGDVAKNIQYF.

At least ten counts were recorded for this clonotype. The CDR3 reads CASSRVAVTGELFF. The CDR3, as DNA: TGTGCCAGCAGCCGGGTAGCAGTCACCGGGGAGCTGTTTTTT. The V gene is TRBV7-9, the J gene TRBJ2-2, with D unresolved. The CDR3 contains 14 residues. Germline-derived CDR1 and CDR2 are SEHNR and FQNEAQ (reference sequence). Between the trimmed V and J ends, which lost 5 bases and 4 bases, there was a span of 11 bases. Supplemented by reference TRBV7-9 and TRBJ2-2, the full variable domain reads DTGVSQNPRHKITKRGQNVTFRCDPISEHNRLYWYRQTLGQGPEFLTYFQNEAQLEKSRLLSDRFSAERPKGSFSTLEIQRTEQGDSAMYLCASSRVAVTGELFFGEGSRLTVL.

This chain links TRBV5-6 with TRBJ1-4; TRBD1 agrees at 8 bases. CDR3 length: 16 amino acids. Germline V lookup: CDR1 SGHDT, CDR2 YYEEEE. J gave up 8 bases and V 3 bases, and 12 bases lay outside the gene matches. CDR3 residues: CASSSWMDRVKEKLFF. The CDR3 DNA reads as TGTGCCAGCAGCTCATGGATGGACAGGGTAAAAGAAAAACTGTTTTTT.

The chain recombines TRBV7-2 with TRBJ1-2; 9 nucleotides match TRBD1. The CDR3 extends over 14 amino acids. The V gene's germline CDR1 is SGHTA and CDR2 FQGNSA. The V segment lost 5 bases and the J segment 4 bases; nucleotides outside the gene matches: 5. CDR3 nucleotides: TGTGCCAGCAGCACCGGGACAGGGCCCTATGGCTACACCTTC. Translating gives CASSTGTGPYGYTF. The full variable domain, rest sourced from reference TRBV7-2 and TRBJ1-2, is GAGVSQSPSNKVTEKGKDVELRCDPISGHTALYWYRQSLGQGLEFLIYFQGNSAPDKSGLPSDRFSAERTGGSVSTLTIQRTQQEDSAVYLCASSTGTGPYGYTFGSGTRLTVV.

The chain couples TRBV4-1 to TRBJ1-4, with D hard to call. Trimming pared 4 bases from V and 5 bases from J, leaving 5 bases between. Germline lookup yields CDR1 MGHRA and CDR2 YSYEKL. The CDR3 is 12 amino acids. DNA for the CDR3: TGCGCCAGCAGCCCAGCGAATGAAAAACTGTTTTTT. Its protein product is CASSPANEKLFF.